The clone carrying this TCR beta chain was seen many times. Its target is unknown. This entry is derived from a study of T-cell memory formation after mild COVID-19. Study background: TCR clusters largely stayed donor specific. Study-level results: Nothing showed for sure that second-wave clones peaking on day 37 were SARS-CoV-2 specific.

CDR3 length equals 18 residues. Germline V gene lookup returns CDR1 DFQATT and CDR2 SNEGSKA (reference sequence). V was clipped by 4 bases and J by 3 bases, with 28 bases between them. 5'RACE primed from the constant segment yielded TCR alpha and TCR beta cDNA libraries bearing sample barcodes and UMIs. TCRdb redid the calling of the 5' RACE reads with MiXCR, one entry per CDR3 protein. The data contain about 180,000 distinct CDR3 sequences, roughly 17% of them singletons. The genes are TRBV20-1 and TRBJ2-7, with TRBD2 as a possible D gene (6 bases). What was sequenced was PBMCs or a T cell subset sorted from them (not recorded which). The receptor was derived from an adult woman who had mild COVID-19 (a few samples of this study predate the infection). Cell type and time point are not known. CDR3 protein: CSATPRGGRRVGGYEQYF. In DNA form, the CDR3 reads TGCAGTGCTACCCCTCGGGGAGGCCGACGGGTCGGGGGCTACGAGCAGTACTTC.